This T cell receptor (beta chain) is drawn from a study of blood T cell repertoires in COVID-19 (dated by TCRdb to about 2020). Study-wide context: For ImmuneRACE Cohort 3, a participant was defined as recovered based on two consecutive negative NP/OP PCR tests, clearance by a healthcare professional, or resolution of symptoms. Samples were obtained from the ongoing ImmuneRACE study (first 160 participants) and from some 1,200 subjects provided by 6 global collaborators. Nearly every sample came with metadata listing a de-identified subject ID, COVID-19 status, age in years and sex. Subjects who had been exposed to COVID-19, were actively infected with it, or had recovered from it provided the deeply sampled blood TCRbeta repertoires that made up the dataset. The repertoires were released in a freely available public database meant as a resource for research on the immune response to SARS-CoV-2. Where available, HLA class I and class II types were obtained from metadata supplied by the sample provider rather than from assay-based typing. The collaborator samples originated in the United States, Italy and Spain and spanned the acute and convalescent phases of COVID-19. The material from the prospective study consisted of cDNA or gDNA derived from T cells, B-cell-depleted T cells, or PBMCs. The paper as a whole reports these results and caveats: The quantity of clinical and demographic metadata differed by source and by participant and was supplied without curation.

The sample holds a few counts of this clone. The antigen it binds to is not known. There are no base qualities to consult, and no much larger clone falls within one base. CDR1 and CDR2, looked up from the germline V gene (reference sequence), are SEHNR and FQNEAQ. The CDR3 has 14 amino acids, counting the end cysteine and phenylalanine. The DNA shown is the 42-base CDR3, in frame from base 1. The V end loses 8 bases and the J end loses 6 bases, and a stretch of 16 bases separates them. TCRbeta CDR3 regions were amplified from genomic DNA using the immunoSEQ Assay, a bias-controlled multiplex PCR. As for the original processing: Nucleated cell counts per sample were estimated from amplification of reference gene primers within the assay. To quantify the absolute abundance of each unique TCRbeta CDR3 rearrangement, sequence reads were collapsed and filtered. For each sample, productive Simpson clonality was calculated as the square root of Simpson's diversity index over productive rearrangements. TCRdb holds this immuneACCESS table with in-frame rearrangements only. Some clones are missing; in checked studies, unresolved V genes explain under half, and the rest has no known cause. For V, J and clone size, that table is used; D and trimming come from the DNA. The sample yields approximately 200,000 clones; 87% were counted once. 7% to 8.5% of the sample rests with the top ten.

Participants in the prospective study were enrolled through a virtual design, were aged roughly 18 to 100 years, and lived in roughly 24 United States geographic areas. In the prospective study, cohorts were assigned on the basis of participant-reported clinical history obtained from a screening survey and a study questionnaire. In the prospective study, whole blood, serum and a nasopharyngeal or oropharyngeal swab were collected from each participant by mobile phlebotomists. Prospective study participants could optionally give additional blood draws and questionnaires over an approximately two-month period. Before DNA extraction, prospective study blood samples were shipped either frozen or at room temperature.

The sample comprised PBMCs or T cells enriched from blood (not recorded which). Recombination linked TRBV7-9 to TRBJ1-4, with no D gene named confidently. The origin of this receptor is a man aged 30 to 39 in a cohort exposed to, infected with or recovered from COVID-19 (not recorded which). The CDR3: CASGYSLPDEKLFF. The nucleotide sequence reads as follows: TGTGCCAGCGGTTACAGCCTGCCGGATGAAAAACTGTTTTTT. The CDR3 plus the reference TRBV7-9 and TRBJ1-4 genes for the other parts give the full variable domain: DTGVSQNPRHKITKRGQNVTFRCDPISEHNRLYWYRQTLGQGPEFLTYFQNEAQLEKSRLLSDRFSAERPKGSFSTLEIQRTEQGDSAMYLCASGYSLPDEKLFFGSGTQLSVL.